These 10 T cell receptor beta chains originate from one sample sequenced in a study of blood T cell repertoires in COVID-19. Assay: immunoSEQ multiplex PCR; the TCRdb copy retains only in-frame clones and omits some. The profile shows about 210,000 clones, roughly 81% of them singletons. What was sequenced was peripheral blood. These TCRs come from a woman in her forties or fifties with active or convalescent COVID-19.

The V call is TRBV5-1, the J call TRBJ2-3, with TRBD2 identical over 10 bases. V lost 4 bases and J lost 2; bases outside the gene matches: 10. Germline CDR1 and CDR2: SGHRS and YFSETQ. The CDR3 has 17 residues. The CDR3 is CASSTAGGPGITDTQYF. CDR3 nucleotide sequence: TGCGCCAGCAGCACAGCGGGAGGGCCAGGGATCACAGATACGCAGTATTTT.

This clone occurred a few times. V usage is TRBV5-4 and J usage is TRBJ2-3, with a possible D match to TRBD1 (6 bases). Between the trimmed V and J ends, which lost 3 bases and 3 bases, there was a span of 8 bases. CDR1 and CDR2 (germline): SGHNT, YYREEE (reference sequence). This CDR3 is 13 amino acids long. The DNA of the CDR3 is TGTGCCAGCAGCTCGCAGGGGACAGATACGCAGTATTTT. Translation gives CASSSQGTDTQYF.

This clone came up once. This chain uses TRBV6-1 with TRBJ1-5, with 7 bases that match TRBD1. The CDR3 is made up of 16 amino acids. Germline V gives CDR1 MNHNS, CDR2 SASEGT. The junction had 3 bases not matched to a gene; V was cut back by 0 bases and J by 1 base. CDR3 sequence reads: CASSEAPGQSNQPQHF. The CDR3 region has the DNA TGTGCCAGCAGTGAAGCCCCGGGACAGAGCAATCAGCCCCAGCATTTT.

This CDR3 reads CASSALGPDGTGSGNTIYF. The DNA for the CDR3 is TGCGCCAGCAGCGCCTTAGGACCCGACGGCACGGGATCTGGAAACACCATATATTTT. V and J are TRBV5-1 and TRBJ1-3; D is ambiguous. Germline lookup yields CDR1 SGHRS and CDR2 YFSETQ. V lost 4 bases and J 1 base, leaving 24 bases between the germline ends. This CDR3 is 19 amino acids long.

The chain carries TRBV2 and TRBJ2-6, with D perhaps TRBD1 (6 bases). From germline, CDR1 is SNHLY and CDR2 FYNNEI. The CDR3 is 13 residues long. The V end was cut by 8 bases, the J end by 4 bases, with 9 bases between. As DNA, the CDR3 is TGTGCCAGCGGGACAACGGGGGCCAACGTCCTGACTTTC. Its protein product is CASGTTGANVLTF.

J is TRBJ2-5 and V is TRBV28, with D uncertain. The CDR3 consists of 12 residues. V dropped 6 bases and J dropped 3 bases, with 8 bases sitting between them. Looked up from germline, CDR1 is MDHEN and CDR2 is SYDVKM. DNA for the CDR3: TGTGCCAGCAGCTCCAGTAAAGAGACCCAGTACTTC. Protein product: CASSSSKETQYF. Complete variable domain (other parts from reference TRBV28 and TRBJ2-5): DVKVTQSSRYLVKRTGEKVFLECVQDMDHENMFWYRQDPGLGLRLIYFSYDVKMKEKGDIPEGYSVSREKKERFSLILESASTNQTSMYLCASSSSKETQYFGPGTRLLVL.

V gene TRBV7-9 combines with J gene TRBJ2-1; 11 positions match TRBD2. V shed 6 bases, J shed 8 bases, and the junction held 6 bases outside the gene matches. Germline V gives CDR1 SEHNR, CDR2 FQNEAQ (reference sequence). The CDR3 consists of 14 residues. CDR3 sequence: CASRTSGASDEQFF. Here the CDR3 DNA reads TGTGCCAGCAGGACTAGCGGGGCTTCGGATGAGCAGTTCTTC.

This clone occurred once. V is TRBV19 and J is TRBJ1-5, with D tentatively TRBD1 (5 bases). The CDR3 loop spans 15 amino acids. Per germline, CDR1 LNHDA and CDR2 SQIVND (reference sequence). Trimming cost V 7 bases and J 0 bases, with 13 bases left between them. The DNA of the CDR3 is TGTGCCAGTAAAACACAGGATTATAGCAATCAGCCCCAGCATTTT. Translated, it gives CASKTQDYSNQPQHF.

This clone was picked up one time. V gene TRBV28 combines with J gene TRBJ1-3, with D tentatively TRBD1 (5 bases). V dropped 2 bases and J dropped 4 bases, with 12 bases sitting between them. The V gene's germline CDR1 is MDHEN and CDR2 SYDVKM. The CDR3 is 15 amino acids. CDR3 coding DNA: TGTGCCAGCAGTTTAACCCAGGGTAGAGGAAACACCATATATTTT. It codes for CASSLTQGRGNTIYF. The full variable domain, rest sourced from reference TRBV28 and TRBJ1-3, is DVKVTQSSRYLVKRTGEKVFLECVQDMDHENMFWYRQDPGLGLRLIYFSYDVKMKEKGDIPEGYSVSREKKERFSLILESASTNQTSMYLCASSLTQGRGNTIYFGEGSWLTVV.

The gene calls are TRBV6-4 and TRBJ2-7; TRBD1 might be the D (6 bases). Germline assignment: CDR1 MRHNA and CDR2 SNTAGT. The CDR3 is 12 residues long. Deletions cut 4 bases from V and 3 bases from J, with 7 bases between. The CDR3 reads CASSADSYEQYV. CDR3 bases: TGTGCCAGCAGTGCGGACAGCTACGAGCAGTACGTC.